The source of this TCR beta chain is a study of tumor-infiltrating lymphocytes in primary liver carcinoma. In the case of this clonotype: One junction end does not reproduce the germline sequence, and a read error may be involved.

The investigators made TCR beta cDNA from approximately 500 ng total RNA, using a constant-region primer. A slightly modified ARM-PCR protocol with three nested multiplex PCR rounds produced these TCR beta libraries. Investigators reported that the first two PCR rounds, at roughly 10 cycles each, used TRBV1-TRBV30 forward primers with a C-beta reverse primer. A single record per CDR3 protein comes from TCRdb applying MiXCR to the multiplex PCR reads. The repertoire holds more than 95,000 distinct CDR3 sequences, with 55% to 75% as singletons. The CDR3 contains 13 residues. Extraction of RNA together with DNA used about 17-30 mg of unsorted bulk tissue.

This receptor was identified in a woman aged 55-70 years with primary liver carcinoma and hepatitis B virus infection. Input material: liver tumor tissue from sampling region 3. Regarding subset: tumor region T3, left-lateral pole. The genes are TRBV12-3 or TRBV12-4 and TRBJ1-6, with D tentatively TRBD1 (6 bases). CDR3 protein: CASGQTGNSSLHF. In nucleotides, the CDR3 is TGTGCCAGCGGCCAGACAGGCAATTCATCCCTCCACTTT.